Reported below is one T cell receptor beta chain. Per germline, CDR1 SGHDT and CDR2 YYEEEE. V lost 5 bases and J lost 0, with 15 bases in between. The CDR3 runs to 15 residues. The time point was: sample taken at primary tumor resection. Tumor, nontumor lung or frozen PBMC supplied whole RNA, sequenced without sorting. There were 72 donors, all of them untreated patients with early-stage non-small cell lung cancer. Each CDR3 protein gets one entry after TCRdb re-called the 5' RACE reads with MiXCR. The data hold 30,000 to 50,000 distinct CDR3 sequences, with 5.8% observed a single time. The data stem from a study of spatial heterogeneity in lung cancer.

This TCR was recovered from a male donor with early-stage non-small cell lung cancer. This chain joins TRBV5-6 and TRBJ2-7; D ambiguous. The sequencing here drew on PBMCs, taken at surgery. The chain's CDR3 is CASSLLELSSYEQYF. In DNA form, the CDR3 reads TGTGCCAGCAGTCTACTGGAGCTTTCCTCCTACGAGCAGTACTTC.